The 21 T cell receptor beta chains below all came from one sample that was sequenced in a study of metastatic and nonmetastatic thyroid tumors. The entire patient cohort was treatment-naive prior to thyroid surgery. TCRdb redid the clone calls on the PCR reads using MiXCR. The sample lists some 55,000 clones, 20% occurring once. The sequenced sample was blood. The receptor set was obtained from a female donor with papillary thyroid cancer or a benign thyroid nodule (not recorded which). Some clones in this sample may be carry-over from other donors' samples.

In this sample, this clone turned up many times. Here the CDR3 reads CASSQGAGSYEQYF. The CDR3 DNA reads as TGTGCCAGCAGCCAAGGGGCAGGGTCCTACGAGCAGTACTTC. The V gene is TRBV3-1, the J gene TRBJ2-7; tentative D call: TRBD1 (5 bases). In germline, CDR1 is LGHDT, CDR2 YNNKEL (reference sequence). V gave up 1 base and J gave up 1 base, with 8 bases separating them. This CDR3 is built from 14 residues.

Ten or more counts support this clone. The chain uses TRBV5-1 and TRBJ2-2; the match to TRBD2 covers 8 bases. V trimming: 4 bases; J trimming: 2 bases; junction bases outside the gene matches: 4. CDR1 is SGHRS, CDR2 YFSETQ, per germline. The CDR3 consists of 15 residues. This chain's CDR3 is CASSDSGVNTGELFF. DNA of the CDR3: TGCGCCAGCAGCGATAGCGGGGTAAACACCGGGGAGCTGTTTTTT.

This clone was seen ten or more times. This chain links TRBV6-2 or TRBV6-3 with TRBJ2-7; D remains ambiguous. Between the trimmed V and J ends, which lost 3 bases and 6 bases, there was a span of 9 bases. This CDR3 spans 12 amino acids. Germline CDR1 MNHEY, CDR2 SVGEGT. CDR3 residues: CASSYASGEQYF. CDR3 DNA sequence: TGTGCCAGCAGTTATGCGAGTGGCGAGCAGTACTTC.

This clone was seen a few times. At one end the junction does not follow the germline gene, possibly because of a read error. The CDR3 sequence: CAINESGNTDTQYF. The CDR3 nucleotides are TGTGCCATCAATGAGTCTGGCAACACAGATACACAGTATTTT. The J gene is TRBJ2-3, the V gene TRBV10-3; no reliable D call. The CDR3 loop spans 14 amino acids. CDR1 is ENHRY and CDR2 is SYGVKD in the germline V gene.

This clone was seen repeatedly, ten times or more. The V gene is TRBV28, the J gene TRBJ1-5; weak D call: TRBD1 (6 bases). This CDR3 contains 14 residues. Germline values: CDR1 MDHEN, CDR2 SYDVKM. V lost 10 bases and J 7 bases, leaving 20 bases between the germline ends. CDR3 DNA sequence: TGTGCCACCAAGACGGGGGGGCCGGGACAGCCCCAGCATTTT. Residues: CATKTGGPGQPQHF.

This clone showed up many times. CDR3 amino acids: CASSRSGAAVQETQYF. DNA of the CDR3: TGTGCCAGCAGCCGCTCGGGGGCAGCGGTCCAAGAGACCCAGTACTTC. V and J are TRBV7-9 and TRBJ2-5, with D tentatively TRBD1 or TRBD2 (6 bases each). The CDR3 has 16 amino acids. Between the trimmed V and J ends, which lost 5 bases and 1 base, there was a span of 17 bases. CDR1 SEHNR and CDR2 FQNEAQ come from the germline V gene (reference sequence).

This clone was counted at least ten times. V gene TRBV15 combines with J gene TRBJ1-3, with D possibly TRBD1 on 6 matching bases. The CDR3 has 14 residues. Germline loops: CDR1 LNHNV, CDR2 YYDKDF (reference sequence). V shed 2 bases and J shed 5 bases, with 10 bases lying between them. CDR3 nucleotide sequence: TGTGCCACCAGCAGACCGGGACAAAGAAACACCATATATTTT. Its translation is CATSRPGQRNTIYF.

As for this clone: It may be a read error: a sequence one base away is much more abundant. This chain connects TRBV25-1 to TRBJ1-4, with unresolved D. V was clipped by 5 bases and J by 5 bases, with 9 bases between them. The germline V gene has CDR1 MGHDK and CDR2 SYGVNS. This CDR3 has 13 residues. The CDR3: CASSNHQNEKLFF. As DNA, the CDR3 is TGTGCCAGCAGTAACCACCAGAATGAAAAACTGTTTTTT.

The V and J genes are TRBV12-3 or TRBV12-4 and TRBJ1-1; the D gene is possibly TRBD1 (5 bases). The V end was cut by 2 bases, the J end by 7 bases, with 17 bases between. The CDR3 sequence is 15 residues long. In DNA, the CDR3 is TGTGCCAGCAGTTTAAGCCAGGGCTGGGAGGGTGAAGCTTTCTTT. Protein sequence: CASSLSQGWEGEAFF.

This clone has just one count. A much larger clone sits a single nucleotide away, making a read error possible. The same CDR3 arises from other DNA sequences in this sample as well. The V and J genes are TRBV9 and TRBJ2-1, with D perhaps matching TRBD1 (6 bases). The CDR3 length is 16 residues. Trimming pared 3 bases from V and 9 bases from J, leaving 22 bases between. Looked up from germline, CDR1 is SGDLS and CDR2 is YYNGEE. CDR3 amino acids: CASSGTGTRIPGEQFF. The CDR3 bases are TGTGCCAGCAGCGGTACCGGGACAAGGATACCAGGTGAGCAGTTCTTC.

This clone was counted ten times or more. The CDR3 loop is CASSSGHPRNYEQYF. In DNA, the CDR3 is TGTGCCAGCAGCTCAGGGCACCCTAGGAACTACGAGCAGTACTTC. The chain combines TRBV7-2 with TRBJ2-7, with D maybe TRBD1 (5 bases). There are 15 residues in the CDR3. V was cut by 4 bases and J by 3 bases, with 16 bases left in between. Looked up from germline, CDR1 is SGHTA and CDR2 is FQGNSA.

This clone was picked up many times. The chain recombines TRBV4-1 with TRBJ2-5, with D perhaps TRBD2 (5 bases). The length of the CDR3 is 13 residues. Trimming pared 0 bases from V and 5 bases from J, leaving 7 bases between. Germline V gene sequence: CDR1 MGHRA, CDR2 YSYEKL. CDR3 nucleotides: TGCGCCAGCAGCCAAGATGTAGCGGAGACCCAGTACTTC. This sequence encodes CASSQDVAETQYF.

This chain uses TRBV19 with TRBJ1-1; D perhaps matches TRBD1 (5 bases). CDR3 length: 14 amino acids. V lost 9 bases to trimming and J lost 0 bases, with 14 bases between them. Germline V gives CDR1 LNHDA, CDR2 SQIVND (reference sequence). The CDR3 DNA is TGTGCCAGCAGCTTGACAGACATGAACACTGAAGCTTTCTTT. Amino acid sequence: CASSLTDMNTEAFF.

This clone ranks as medium-sized. V gene TRBV5-1 combines with J gene TRBJ2-7; 12 nucleotides align to TRBD2. Trimming at V came to 4 bases and at J to 4 bases, leaving 6 bases not matched to a gene. CDR3 length: 15 amino acids. The germline V gene has CDR1 SGHRS and CDR2 YFSETQ. CDR3 in DNA: TGCGCCAGCAGCGGCTGGACTAGCGGGGATTACGAGCAGTACTTC. This encodes CASSGWTSGDYEQYF.

This clone was observed at least ten times. The chain is built from TRBV7-3 and TRBJ2-3; 7 bases match TRBD2. CDR1 and CDR2 (germline): SGHTA, FQGTGA. This CDR3 has 17 amino acids. Losses at the gene ends were 0 bases for V and 2 bases for J; bases not matched to a gene: 8. The CDR3 region is CASSLTGGSWSTDTQYF. Written as DNA, the CDR3 is TGTGCCAGCAGCTTAACCGGCGGGAGCTGGTCCACAGATACGCAGTATTTT.

Notes on this clone: A clone one base away is much larger, so this may be a read error. This same CDR3 is encoded by further DNA sequences in the sample. This chain connects TRBV6-1 to TRBJ2-7, with D possibly TRBD2 on 6 matching bases. The ends were cut back, 6 bases at V and 7 bases at J, with 16 bases in the middle. This CDR3 region has 13 residues. Germline-derived CDR1 and CDR2 are MNHNS and SASEGT. CDR3 bases: TGTGCCAGCAGCCGACAAGGAGGGTCGGAGCAGTACTTC. Its translation is CASSRQGGSEQYF.

This clone was detected ten times or more. The chain combines TRBV10-2 with TRBJ2-5; TRBD1 aligns across 7 bases. Germline values: CDR1 WSHSY, CDR2 SAAADI. V gave up 3 bases and J gave up 4 bases; unmatched junction bases: 8. This CDR3 has 15 residues. CDR3 coding DNA: TGCGCCAGCAGTGAAATTGGACAGGCGCTAGAGACCCAGTACTTC. It encodes CASSEIGQALETQYF.

This chain links TRBV12-3 or TRBV12-4 with TRBJ2-2, with 13 positions matching TRBD2. The V gene end was trimmed by 6 bases and the J gene end by 7 bases; junction bases not matched to a gene: 5. The CDR3 sequence is 15 residues long. The CDR3 sequence is CASSLTSGRGGELFF. Written as DNA, the CDR3 is TGTGCCAGCAGCCTCACTAGCGGGAGGGGCGGGGAGCTGTTTTTT.

Concerning this clone itself: This may stem from a read error, because a much larger clone lies one nucleotide away. The V call is TRBV20-1, the J call TRBJ2-5; 9 nucleotides agree with TRBD2. The CDR3 is made up of 15 amino acids. Germline lookup yields CDR1 DFQATT and CDR2 SNEGSKA (reference sequence). The V gene end was trimmed by 1 base and the J gene end by 5 bases; junction bases not matched to a gene: 8. The CDR3 spells CSARVAGGPLETQYF. CDR3 nucleotide sequence: TGCAGTGCTAGAGTGGCGGGAGGGCCCCTGGAGACCCAGTACTTC.

As for this clone: One junction end disagrees with the germline gene, perhaps due to a read error. This chain links TRBV20-1 with TRBJ1-3; a weak D match, TRBD1 (5 bases). Per the germline V gene, CDR1 is DFQATT and CDR2 is SNEGSKA (reference sequence). This CDR3 region has 13 residues. The DNA for the CDR3 is TGCAGTACTAGAAACAGGTCTGGAAACACCATATATTTT. The encoded protein is CSTRNRSGNTIYF.

In regard to this clone: The junction shows a germline mismatch at one end, possibly a read error. V usage is TRBV20-1 and J usage is TRBJ2-7; 8 bases map to TRBD1. The length of the CDR3 is 14 residues. Germline V gene data show CDR1 as DFQATT and CDR2 as SNEGSKA (reference sequence). The CDR3 loop reads CSARYQDREDEQCF. The CDR3 bases are TGCAGTGCTAGATACCAGGACAGGGAGGACGAGCAGTGCTTC.